Described below is a single TCR beta chain sequence and its context. Its antigen specificity is not known. Base qualities are not provided; no much larger clone lies one nucleotide away. V is cut by 2 bases and J by 4 bases, and the space between the germline ends is 15 bases. CDR1 and CDR2 were assigned from the germline V gene as SGHTA and FQGNSA. The cysteine opens and the phenylalanine closes a CDR3 of 15 amino acids. The only DNA kept is the CDR3, 45 bases in frame from the first base. TCRbeta CDR3 regions were amplified from genomic DNA using the immunoSEQ Assay, a bias-controlled multiplex PCR. On the authors' methods: Within the assay, amplification of reference gene primers was used to estimate how many nucleated cells each sample contained. To quantify the absolute abundance of each unique TCRbeta CDR3 rearrangement, sequence reads were collapsed and filtered. For each sample, productive Simpson clonality was calculated as the square root of Simpson's diversity index across productive rearrangements. This immuneACCESS table, as held by TCRdb, lists in-frame sequences with V and J called but not all clones. Of the missing ones, under half trace to an unresolved V gene in checked studies; the others have no known cause. The V and J calls and clone size were taken over from that table, and D and trimming were inferred from the DNA. This sample gives fewer than 250,000 clones in total; around 90% of them show up just once. The ten largest clones represent more than 1.5% of the sample.

The entry originates in a study of blood T cell repertoires in COVID-19 (dated by TCRdb to 2018 to 2020). Study-wide context: Samples covering the acute and convalescent phases of COVID-19 were provided by collaborators in the United States, Italy and Spain. Sample metadata almost always included a de-identified subject ID, COVID-19 status, age in years and sex. Deeply sampled blood TCRbeta repertoires from subjects exposed to, actively infected with, or recovered from COVID-19 were included in the dataset. The repertoires were released in a freely available public database meant as a resource for research on the immune response to SARS-CoV-2. The prospective study material was composed of cDNA or gDNA derived from T cells, B-cell-depleted T cells, or PBMCs. The samples were drawn from two sources: the first 160 participants of the ongoing ImmuneRACE study, and about 1,300 subjects contributed by 6 global collaborators. Where available, HLA class I and class II types were taken from metadata supplied by the sample provider and were not determined by assay-based typing.

The collaborating institutions used their own protocols to collect whole blood in K2EDTA tubes. For TCRbeta analysis, collaborator samples were shipped as frozen whole blood, as isolated PBMCs, or as DNA extracted from either sample type. The research as a whole found: The quantity of clinical and demographic metadata differed by source and by participant and was supplied without curation.

This receptor chain uses TRBV7-2 and TRBJ2-7; possibly the D gene is TRBD2, per 5 matching bases. The sequencing sample was made of peripheral blood. The TCR sequence derives from a man aged 65 to 85 with acute or convalescent COVID-19. The nucleotides are TGTGCCAGCAGCTTATCTCAACTAGTCTCGTACGAGCAGTACTTC. It codes for CASSLSQLVSYEQYF.